Sequencing of this TCR beta chain was carried out in a study of breast tumors, draining lymph nodes, adjacent tissues. TCRdb analysed the multiplex PCR reads with MiXCR anew, one entry per CDR3 protein. The sample gives nearly 200,000 distinct CDR3 sequences, around a third of which show up once; approximately 4.3% is in the top ten. The CDR3 is 15 amino acids. Germline values: CDR1 SGHDN, CDR2 FVKESK. Trimming removed 4 bases at V and 6 bases at J, with 19 bases between. The lymph nodes were axillary draining lymph nodes from breast cancer patients. V gene TRBV14 combines with J gene TRBJ2-7, with TRBD1 as a possible D gene (6 bases). The TCR sequence derives from a female donor with breast cancer. Some clones in this sample may be carry-over from other donors' samples. Sequencing was carried out using axillary lymph node tissue. The CDR3 reads CASSRDSGVPCEQYF. CDR3 nucleotide sequence: TGTGCCAGCAGCCGAGATTCAGGGGTTCCCTGCGAGCAGTACTTC.